This T cell receptor (beta chain) is from a study of T cell responses to AZD1222 COVID-19 vaccine. The table came from immunoSEQ multiplex PCR; TCRdb's copy has only in-frame clones and leaves some out. This table holds around 99,000 clones, approximately 89% found once. Unmatched junction bases numbered 9, after V lost 6 bases and J lost 5 bases. The V gene's germline CDR1 is LNHDA and CDR2 SQIVND (reference sequence). The CDR3 spans 14 residues. This clonotype was sampled from an adult who received the AZD1222 COVID-19 vaccine. This rearrangement joins TRBV19 to TRBJ1-1, with TRBD1 identical over 7 bases. This specimen consisted of peripheral blood, obtained 28 days after the second AZD1222 dose. The CDR3 sequence: CASRPTGIGTEAFF. CDR3 coding DNA: TGTGCCAGTAGACCGACAGGGATAGGAACTGAAGCTTTCTTT.